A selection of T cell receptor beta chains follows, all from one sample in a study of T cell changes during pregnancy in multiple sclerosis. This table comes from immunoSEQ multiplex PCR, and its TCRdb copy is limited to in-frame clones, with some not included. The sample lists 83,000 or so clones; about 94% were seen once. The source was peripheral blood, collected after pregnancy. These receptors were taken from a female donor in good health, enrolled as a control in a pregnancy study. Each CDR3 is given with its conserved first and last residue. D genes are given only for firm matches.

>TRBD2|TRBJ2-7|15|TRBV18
CASSPGTRSGNAPYF
TGTGCCAGCTCACCTGGGACTAGAAGCGGGAATGCTCCGTACTTC
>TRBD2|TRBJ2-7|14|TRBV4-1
CASSQGRGAYEQYF
TGCGCCAGCAGCCAAGGTCGGGGGGCCTACGAGCAGTACTTC
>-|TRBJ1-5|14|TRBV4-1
CASSQAGANQPQHF
TGCGCCAGCAGCCAAGCAGGGGCCAATCAGCCCCAGCATTTT
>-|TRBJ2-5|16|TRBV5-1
CASSLGGGPRLETQYF
TGCGCCAGCAGCTTGGGGGGCGGACCCCGGCTAGAGACCCAGTACTTC
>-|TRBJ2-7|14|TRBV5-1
CASSDLVSGDEQYF
TGCGCCAGCAGCGATTTAGTGTCGGGGGACGAGCAGTACTTC
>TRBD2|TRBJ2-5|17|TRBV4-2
CASSHEGTSGIQETQYF
TGTGCCAGCAGCCACGAAGGGACTAGCGGGATTCAAGAGACCCAGTACTTC
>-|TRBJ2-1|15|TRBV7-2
CASSWIGALLSEQFF
TGTGCCAGCAGCTGGATAGGGGCCCTGCTAAGTGAGCAGTTCTTC
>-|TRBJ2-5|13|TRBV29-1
CSVAELDQETQYF
TGCAGCGTTGCGGAGCTGGACCAAGAGACCCAGTACTTC
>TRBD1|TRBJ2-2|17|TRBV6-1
CASSEARTGKNTGELFF
TGTGCCAGCAGTGAAGCCAGGACAGGCAAGAACACCGGGGAGCTGTTTTTT
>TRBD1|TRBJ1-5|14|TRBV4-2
CASSPGTENQPQHF
TGTGCCAGCAGCCCAGGGACAGAGAATCAGCCCCAGCATTTT
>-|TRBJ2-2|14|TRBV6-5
CASSPLRNTGELFF
TGTGCCAGCAGCCCCCTTCGGAACACCGGGGAGCTGTTTTTT
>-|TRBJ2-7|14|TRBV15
CATSRGGVGNEQYF
TGTGCCACCAGCAGAGGGGGGGTGGGGAACGAGCAGTACTTC
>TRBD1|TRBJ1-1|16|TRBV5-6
CASYWRRTGPSTEAFF
TGTGCCAGCTATTGGAGGCGGACAGGTCCCTCCACTGAAGCTTTCTTT
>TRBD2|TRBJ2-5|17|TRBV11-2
CASSLTPSGSEKETQYF
TGTGCCAGCAGCTTAACGCCTAGCGGGAGTGAAAAAGAGACCCAGTACTTC